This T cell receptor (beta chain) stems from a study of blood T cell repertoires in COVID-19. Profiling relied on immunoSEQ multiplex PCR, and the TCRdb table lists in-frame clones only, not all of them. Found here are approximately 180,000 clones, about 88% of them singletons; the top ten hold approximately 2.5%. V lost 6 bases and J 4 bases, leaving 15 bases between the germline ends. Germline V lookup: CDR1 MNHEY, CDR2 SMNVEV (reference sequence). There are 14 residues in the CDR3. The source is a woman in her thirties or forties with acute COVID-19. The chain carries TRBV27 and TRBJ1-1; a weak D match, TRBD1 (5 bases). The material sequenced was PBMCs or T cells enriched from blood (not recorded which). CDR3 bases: TGTGCCAGCAGCCGGACACTTGGGTCCACTGAAGCTTTCTTT. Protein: CASSRTLGSTEAFF.